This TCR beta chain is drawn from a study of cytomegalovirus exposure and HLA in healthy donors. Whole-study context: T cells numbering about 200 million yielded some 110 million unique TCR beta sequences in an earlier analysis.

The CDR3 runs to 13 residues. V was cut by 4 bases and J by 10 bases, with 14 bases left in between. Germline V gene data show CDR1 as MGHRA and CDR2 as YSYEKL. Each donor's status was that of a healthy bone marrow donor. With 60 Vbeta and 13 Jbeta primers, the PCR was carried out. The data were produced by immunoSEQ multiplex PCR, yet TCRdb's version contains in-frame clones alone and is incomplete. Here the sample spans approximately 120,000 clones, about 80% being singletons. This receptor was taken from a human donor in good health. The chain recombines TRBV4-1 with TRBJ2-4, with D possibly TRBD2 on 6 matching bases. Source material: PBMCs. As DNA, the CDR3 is TGCGCCAGCAGCCCCTCGGGAGCGAATATTCAGTACTTC. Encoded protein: CASSPSGANIQYF.